Below, 14 T cell receptor beta chains from the same sample are listed, as sequenced in a study of PD-1 blockade in classical Hodgkin lymphoma. The patients all showed relapse after autologous stem cell transplantation, while their brentuximab vedotin exposure varied. TCRdb's table, derived via immunoSEQ multiplex PCR, lists solely in-frame clones and lacks some. This sample has some 19,000 clones, with approximately 84% found just once. Specimen: peripheral blood mononuclear cells (PBMCs), collected at baseline. Source of these receptors: a human donor with classical Hodgkin lymphoma.

This chain joins TRBV2 and TRBJ1-5; the D gene is possibly TRBD1 (6 bases). With 0 bases removed from V and 4 bases from J, the gap between germline ends came to 13 bases. Germline loops: CDR1 SNHLY, CDR2 FYNNEI. The CDR3 totals 16 residues. This CDR3 is CASSEARRGSNQPQHF. The CDR3 DNA sequence: TGTGCCAGCAGTGAAGCGCGGAGGGGGTCTAATCAGCCCCAGCATTTT.

J is TRBJ2-2 and V is TRBV19; D may match TRBD1 or TRBD2 (5 bases each). Germline CDR1 is LNHDA and CDR2 is SQIVND (reference sequence). V lost 5 bases to trimming and J lost 6 bases, with 19 bases between them. CDR3 size: 16 residues. In DNA form, the CDR3 reads TGTGCCAGTAGTGGGCGTTTGAGGGGCCACGCCGGGGAGCTGTTTTTT. This codes for CASSGRLRGHAGELFF.

This chain links TRBV19 with TRBJ1-6; D is uncertain. V was clipped by 5 bases and J by 4 bases, with 9 bases between them. Germline V gene data show CDR1 as LNHDA and CDR2 as SQIVND (reference sequence). The length of the CDR3 is 14 residues. The CDR3, as DNA: TGTGCCAGTAGTCTATCTCGATATAATTCACCCCTCCACTTT. As protein: CASSLSRYNSPLHF.

The chain employs TRBV10-1 and TRBJ1-1, with D hard to call. Germline V gene lookup returns CDR1 WNHNN and CDR2 SYGVQD (reference sequence). The germline V and J ends were trimmed by 5 bases and 0 bases, with 4 bases remaining between them. This CDR3 comprises 12 residues. DNA of the CDR3: TGCGCCAGCAGTAGTGTGAACACTGAAGCTTTCTTT. It yields the protein CASSSVNTEAFF.

The chain uses TRBV5-6 and TRBJ1-1; D call uncertain. This CDR3 comprises 13 residues. Trimming took off 4 bases at V and 8 bases at J, with 15 bases between the two ends. CDR1 and CDR2 from the germline V gene are SGHDT and YYEEEE. CDR3 region: CASSAASGPEAFF. In DNA form, the CDR3 reads TGTGCCAGCAGCGCGGCGTCAGGCCCCGAAGCTTTCTTT.

This clone was seen once. CDR3 DNA: TGCACCAGCAGCCAAGGGGGGGGTCGAGAGACCCAGTACTTC. Amino acids: CTSSQGGGRETQYF. The V gene is TRBV1, the J gene TRBJ2-5; TRBD2 is taken as the D call from the table, unchecked against the DNA. TRBV1 is annotated as a pseudogene. This CDR3 is built from 14 residues.

V and J are TRBV28 and TRBJ1-4; D unresolved. CDR3 length: 11 residues. CDR1 is MDHEN, CDR2 SYDVKM, per germline. V dropped 5 bases and J dropped 9 bases, with 7 bases sitting between them. CDR3 residues: CASSQTQKLFF. The DNA of the CDR3 is TGTGCCAGCAGTCAGACCCAAAAACTGTTTTTT.

The sample holds a few counts of this clone. The chain employs TRBV4-3 and TRBJ1-4; 8 bases are a match to TRBD1. Germline-derived CDR1 and CDR2 are LGHNA and YSLEER. Trimming took 1 base from V and 8 from J; bases not matched to a gene: 6. The CDR3 sequence is 15 residues long. This CDR3 reads CASSQGTGPGEKLFF. CDR3 bases: TGCGCCAGCAGCCAAGGGACAGGGCCCGGGGAAAAACTGTTTTTT.

The chain joins TRBV28 to TRBJ1-5, with TRBD1 as a possible D gene (6 bases). Trimming removed 1 base at V and 1 base at J, with 14 bases between. Looked up from germline, CDR1 is MDHEN and CDR2 is SYDVKM. This CDR3 has 17 amino acids. DNA for the CDR3: TGTGCCAGCAGTTTATATACGGGGGCGAGGAGCAATCAGCCCCAGCATTTT. Residues: CASSLYTGARSNQPQHF.

The chain combines TRBV12-2 with TRBJ1-1. TRBV12-2 is a pseudogene locus. This CDR3 region has 14 residues. CDR3: CASRLARGTTEAFF. Written as DNA, the CDR3 is TGTGCAAGTCGCTTAGCGCGGGGGACCACTGAAGCTTTCTTT.

This chain connects TRBV19 to TRBJ1-1; 9 bases align to TRBD1. Germline V gives CDR1 LNHDA, CDR2 SQIVND (reference sequence). The length of the CDR3 is 13 residues. The V segment lost 8 bases and the J segment 4 bases; nucleotides outside the gene matches: 5. The CDR3 reads CASADRGGTEAFF. The CDR3 DNA follows: TGTGCCAGTGCGGACAGGGGCGGCACTGAAGCTTTCTTT. The whole variable domain, remainder taken from reference TRBV19 and TRBJ1-1, is DGGITQSPKYLFRKEGQNVTLSCEQNLNHDAMYWYRQDPGQGLRLIYYSQIVNDFQKGDIAEGYSVSREKKESFPLTVTSAQKNPTAFYLCASADRGGTEAFFGQGTRLTVV.

V usage is TRBV7-9 and J usage is TRBJ2-5; D is possibly TRBD1 or TRBD2 (5 bases each). V lost 6 bases, J lost 4 bases, and 21 bases lay in between. CDR3 length: 16 residues. The germline CDR1 and CDR2 sequences are SEHNR and FQNEAQ (reference sequence). The CDR3 coding sequence is TGTGCCAGCAGACCTCCCCCTCGGACTGGGGGAGAGACCCAGTACTTC. Protein product: CASRPPPRTGGETQYF.

V usage is TRBV18 and J usage is TRBJ1-1; D ambiguous. Trimming pared 2 bases from V and 1 base from J, leaving 11 bases between. The CDR3 has 15 residues. Per the germline V gene, CDR1 is KGHSH and CDR2 is LQKENI. The CDR3 spells CASSPSQTPNTEAFF. The DNA of the CDR3 is TGTGCCAGCTCACCAAGCCAGACCCCGAACACTGAAGCTTTCTTT.

The chain couples TRBV7-6 to TRBJ2-5, with 11 nucleotides matching TRBD2. This CDR3 has 16 amino acids. The V gene end was trimmed by 4 bases and the J gene end by 5 bases; junction bases not matched to a gene: 9. Per germline, CDR1 SGHVS and CDR2 FNYEAQ. The CDR3: CASSSQPLAGDETQYF. CDR3 bases: TGTGCCAGCAGCTCTCAACCACTAGCGGGGGACGAGACCCAGTACTTC.